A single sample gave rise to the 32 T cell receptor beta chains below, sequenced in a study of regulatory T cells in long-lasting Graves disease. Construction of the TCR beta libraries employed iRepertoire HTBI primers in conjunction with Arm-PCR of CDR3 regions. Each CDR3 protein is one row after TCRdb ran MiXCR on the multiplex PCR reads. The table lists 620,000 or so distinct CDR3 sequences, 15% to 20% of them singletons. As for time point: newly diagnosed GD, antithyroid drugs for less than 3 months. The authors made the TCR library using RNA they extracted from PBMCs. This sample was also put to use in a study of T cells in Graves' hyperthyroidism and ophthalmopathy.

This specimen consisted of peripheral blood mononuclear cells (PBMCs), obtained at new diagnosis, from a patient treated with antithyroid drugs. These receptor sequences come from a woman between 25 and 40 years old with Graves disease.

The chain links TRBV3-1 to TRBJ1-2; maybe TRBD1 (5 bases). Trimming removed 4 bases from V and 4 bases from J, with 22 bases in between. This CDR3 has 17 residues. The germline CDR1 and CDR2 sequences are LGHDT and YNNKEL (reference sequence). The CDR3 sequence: CASSLIFGTLAGYGYTF. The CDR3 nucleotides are TGTGCCAGCAGCCTGATCTTCGGGACCCTGGCTGGCTATGGCTACACCTTC. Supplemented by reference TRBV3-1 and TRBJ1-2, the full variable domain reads DTAVSQTPKYLVTQMGNDKSIKCEQNLGHDTMYWYKQDSKKFLKIMFSYNNKELIINETVPNRFSPKSPDKAHLNLHINSLELGDSAVYFCASSLIFGTLAGYGYTFGSGTRLTVV.

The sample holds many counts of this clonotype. CDR3 DNA sequence: TGTGCCAGCAGCTTAGTCCTGGGACTAGGGGGCTACAATGAGCAGTTCTTC. Protein sequence: CASSLVLGLGGYNEQFF. The gene calls are TRBV11-2 and TRBJ2-1, with 8 bases matching TRBD2. The V gene's germline CDR1 is SGHAT and CDR2 FQNNGV. CDR3 length: 17 amino acids. Unmatched junction bases numbered 8, after V lost 1 base and J lost 3 bases.

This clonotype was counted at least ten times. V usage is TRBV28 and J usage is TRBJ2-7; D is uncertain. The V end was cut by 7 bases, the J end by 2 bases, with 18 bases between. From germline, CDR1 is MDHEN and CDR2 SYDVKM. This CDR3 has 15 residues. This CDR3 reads CASTPSDASAYEQYF. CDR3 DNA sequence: TGTGCCAGCACCCCCTCGGACGCCTCAGCCTACGAGCAGTACTTC.

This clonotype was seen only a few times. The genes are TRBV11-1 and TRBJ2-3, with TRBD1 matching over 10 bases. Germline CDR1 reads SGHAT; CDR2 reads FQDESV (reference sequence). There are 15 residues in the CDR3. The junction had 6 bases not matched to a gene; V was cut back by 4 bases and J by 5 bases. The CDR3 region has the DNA TGTGCCAGCAGCTCCGGGACAGGGGTTGGAGATACGCAGTATTTT. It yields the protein CASSSGTGVGDTQYF. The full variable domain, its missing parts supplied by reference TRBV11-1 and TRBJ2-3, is EAEVAQSPRYKITEKSQAVAFWCDPISGHATLYWYRQILGQGPELLVQFQDESVVDDSQLPKDRFSAERLKGVDSTLKIQPAELGDSAMYLCASSSGTGVGDTQYFGPGTRLTVL.

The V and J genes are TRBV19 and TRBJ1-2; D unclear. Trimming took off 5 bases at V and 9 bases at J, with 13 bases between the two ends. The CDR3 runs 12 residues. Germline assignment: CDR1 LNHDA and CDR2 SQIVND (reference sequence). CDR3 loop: CASSEDGVRYTF. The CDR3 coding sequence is TGTGCCAGTAGTGAAGACGGGGTTCGCTACACCTTC.

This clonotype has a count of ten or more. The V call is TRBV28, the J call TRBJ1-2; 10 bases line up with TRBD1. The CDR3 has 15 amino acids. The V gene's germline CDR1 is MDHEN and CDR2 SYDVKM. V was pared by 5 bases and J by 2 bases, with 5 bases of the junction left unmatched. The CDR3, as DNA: TGTGCCAGCAGTCCTGGACAGGGGGGGAACTATGGCTACACCTTC. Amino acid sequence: CASSPGQGGNYGYTF.

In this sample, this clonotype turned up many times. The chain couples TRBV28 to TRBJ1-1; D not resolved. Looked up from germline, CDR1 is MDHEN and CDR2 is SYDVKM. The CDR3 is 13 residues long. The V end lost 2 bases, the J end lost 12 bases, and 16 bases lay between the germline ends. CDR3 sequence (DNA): TGTGCCAGCAGTTTAGGGTCGGGGAGCAAGACTTTCTTT. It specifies CASSLGSGSKTFF.

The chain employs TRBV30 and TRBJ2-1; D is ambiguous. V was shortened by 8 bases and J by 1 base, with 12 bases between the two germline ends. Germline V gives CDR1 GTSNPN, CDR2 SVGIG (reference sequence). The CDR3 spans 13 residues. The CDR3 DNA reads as TGTGCCGGTAGCACTCAGTCCTACAATGAGCAGTTCTTC. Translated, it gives CAGSTQSYNEQFF.

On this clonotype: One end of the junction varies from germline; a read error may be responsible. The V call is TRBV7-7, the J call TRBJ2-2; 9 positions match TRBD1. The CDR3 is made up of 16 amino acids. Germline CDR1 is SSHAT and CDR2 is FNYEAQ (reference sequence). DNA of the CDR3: TGTGCTAGCAGCCCAGCCCCGGGACAGGGTTACGGGGAGCTGTTTTTT. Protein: CASSPAPGQGYGELFF.

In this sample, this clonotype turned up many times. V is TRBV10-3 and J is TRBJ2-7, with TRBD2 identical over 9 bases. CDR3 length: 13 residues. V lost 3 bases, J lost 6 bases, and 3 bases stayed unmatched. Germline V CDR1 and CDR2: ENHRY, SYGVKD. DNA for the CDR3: TGTGCCATCAGTGACGGCGGGAGGGGCGAGCAGTACTTC. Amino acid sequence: CAISDGGRGEQYF.

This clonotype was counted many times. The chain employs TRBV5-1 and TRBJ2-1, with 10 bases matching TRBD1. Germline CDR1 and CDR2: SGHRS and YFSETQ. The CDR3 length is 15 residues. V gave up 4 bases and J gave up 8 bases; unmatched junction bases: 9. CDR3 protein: CASSRETGGVDEQFF. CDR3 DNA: TGCGCCAGCAGCCGAGAGACAGGGGGCGTCGATGAGCAGTTCTTC.

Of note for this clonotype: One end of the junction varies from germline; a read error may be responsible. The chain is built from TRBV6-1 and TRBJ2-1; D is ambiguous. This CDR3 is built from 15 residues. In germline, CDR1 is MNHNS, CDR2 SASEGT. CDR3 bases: TGTGCCAACAGTCAGGACCGTCCCTCCTACAATGAGCAGTTCTTC. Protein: CANSQDRPSYNEQFF.

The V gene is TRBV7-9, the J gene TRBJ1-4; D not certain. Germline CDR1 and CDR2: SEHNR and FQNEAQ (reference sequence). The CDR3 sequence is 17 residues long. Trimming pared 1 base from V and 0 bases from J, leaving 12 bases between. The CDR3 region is CASSLDRTSATNEKLFF. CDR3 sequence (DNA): TGTGCCAGCAGCTTAGACCGGACGTCTGCAACTAATGAAAAACTGTTTTTT.

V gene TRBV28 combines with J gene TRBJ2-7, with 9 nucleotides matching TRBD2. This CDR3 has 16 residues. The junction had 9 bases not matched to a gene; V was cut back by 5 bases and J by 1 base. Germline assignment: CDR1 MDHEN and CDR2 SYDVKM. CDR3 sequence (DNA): TGTGCCAGCAGTCGGGAAGGACTAGCGCTTTCCTACGAGCAGTACTTC. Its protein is CASSREGLALSYEQYF.

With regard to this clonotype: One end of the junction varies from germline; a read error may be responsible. CDR3 nucleotide sequence: TGTACCATCAGTGAGTCGGGTGGTTGGGGCGGTCAGCCCCAGCATTTT. Amino acid sequence: CTISESGGWGGQPQHF. The chain joins TRBV10-3 to TRBJ1-5; D is possibly TRBD1 (5 bases). Per the germline V gene, CDR1 is ENHRY and CDR2 is SYGVKD. The CDR3 sequence is 16 residues long.

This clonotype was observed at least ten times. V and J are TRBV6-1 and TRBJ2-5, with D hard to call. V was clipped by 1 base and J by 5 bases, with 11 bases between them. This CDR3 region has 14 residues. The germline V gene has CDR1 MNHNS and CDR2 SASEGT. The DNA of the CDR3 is TGTGCCAGCAGTGAAGGAGATACTCACGAGACCCAGTACTTC. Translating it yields CASSEGDTHETQYF.

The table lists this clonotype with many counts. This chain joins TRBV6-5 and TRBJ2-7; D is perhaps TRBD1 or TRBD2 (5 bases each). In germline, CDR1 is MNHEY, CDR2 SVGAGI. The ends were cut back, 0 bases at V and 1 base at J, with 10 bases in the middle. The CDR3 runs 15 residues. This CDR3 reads CASSYSGTPSYEQYF. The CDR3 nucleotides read TGTGCCAGCAGTTACTCAGGGACCCCTTCCTACGAGCAGTACTTC.

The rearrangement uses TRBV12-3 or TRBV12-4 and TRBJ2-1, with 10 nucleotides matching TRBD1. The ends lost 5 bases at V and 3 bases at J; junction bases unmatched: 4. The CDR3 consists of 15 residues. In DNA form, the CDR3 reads TGTGCCAGCAGTGGCGGGACAGGGGTCTACAATGAGCAGTTCTTC. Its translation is CASSGGTGVYNEQFF.

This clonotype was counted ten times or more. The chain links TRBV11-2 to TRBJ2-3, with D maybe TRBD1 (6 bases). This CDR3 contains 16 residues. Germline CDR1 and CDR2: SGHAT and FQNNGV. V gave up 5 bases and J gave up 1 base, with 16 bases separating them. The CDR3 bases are TGTGCCAGCAGCCAAGAGGGACACATGGGCACAGATACGCAGTATTTT. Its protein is CASSQEGHMGTDTQYF. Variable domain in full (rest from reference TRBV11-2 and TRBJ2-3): EAGVAQSPRYKIIEKRQSVAFWCNPISGHATLYWYQQILGQGPKLLIQFQNNGVVDDSQLPKDRFSAERLKGVDSTLKIQPAKLEDSAVYLCASSQEGHMGTDTQYFGPGTRLTVL.

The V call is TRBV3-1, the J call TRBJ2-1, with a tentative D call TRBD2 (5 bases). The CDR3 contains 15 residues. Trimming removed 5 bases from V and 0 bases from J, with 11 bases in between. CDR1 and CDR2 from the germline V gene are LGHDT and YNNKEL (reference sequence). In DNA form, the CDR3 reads TGTGCCAGCAGCTGGACTTCGAGCTCCTACAATGAGCAGTTCTTC. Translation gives CASSWTSSSYNEQFF.

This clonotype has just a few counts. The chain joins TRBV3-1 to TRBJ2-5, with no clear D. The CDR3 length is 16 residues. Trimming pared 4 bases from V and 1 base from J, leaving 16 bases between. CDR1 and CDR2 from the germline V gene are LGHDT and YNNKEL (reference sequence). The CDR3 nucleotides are TGTGCCAGCAGCCGAGTCAGTCTAAGAGTCCAAGAGACCCAGTACTTC. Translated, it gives CASSRVSLRVQETQYF.

CDR3 sequence (DNA): TGTGCCAGCAGCCAGTTTACTGAAGCTTTCTTT. Its protein product is CASSQFTEAFF. The chain uses TRBV2 and TRBJ1-1; D not certain. This CDR3 spans 11 amino acids. CDR1 is SNHLY, CDR2 FYNNEI, per germline. V dropped 6 bases and J dropped 5 bases, with 7 bases sitting between them.

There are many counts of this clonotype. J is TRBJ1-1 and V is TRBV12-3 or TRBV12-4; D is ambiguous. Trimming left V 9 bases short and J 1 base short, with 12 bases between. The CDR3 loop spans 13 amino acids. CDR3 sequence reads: CASYPSGNTEAFF. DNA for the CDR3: TGTGCCAGTTACCCAAGCGGGAACACTGAAGCTTTCTTT.

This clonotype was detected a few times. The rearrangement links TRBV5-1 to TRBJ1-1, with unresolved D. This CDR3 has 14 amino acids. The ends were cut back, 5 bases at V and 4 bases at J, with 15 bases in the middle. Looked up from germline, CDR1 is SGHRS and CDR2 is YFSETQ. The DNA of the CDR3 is TGCGCCAGCAGTTTCGCAGCAACCTCCACTGAAGCTTTCTTT. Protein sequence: CASSFAATSTEAFF. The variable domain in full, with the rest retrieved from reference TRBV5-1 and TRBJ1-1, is KAGVTQTPRYLIKTRGQQVTLSCSPISGHRSVSWYQQTPGQGLQFLFEYFSETQRNKGNFPGRFSGRQFSNSRSEMNVSTLELGDSALYLCASSFAATSTEAFFGQGTRLTVV.

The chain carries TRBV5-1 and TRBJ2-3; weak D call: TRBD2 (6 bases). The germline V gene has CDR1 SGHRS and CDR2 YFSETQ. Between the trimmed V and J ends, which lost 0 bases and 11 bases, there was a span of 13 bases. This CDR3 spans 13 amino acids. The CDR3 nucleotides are TGCGCCAGCAGCTTGGGCTATGGAGGGGAGCAGTATTTT. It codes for CASSLGYGGEQYF.

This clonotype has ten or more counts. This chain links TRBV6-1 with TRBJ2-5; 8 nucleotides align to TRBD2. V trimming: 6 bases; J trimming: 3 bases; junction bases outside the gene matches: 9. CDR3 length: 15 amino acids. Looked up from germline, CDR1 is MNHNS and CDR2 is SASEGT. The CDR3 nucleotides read TGTGCCAGCAGCCGTGCGGGAGGCGAGAAAGAGACCCAGTACTTC. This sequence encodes CASSRAGGEKETQYF.

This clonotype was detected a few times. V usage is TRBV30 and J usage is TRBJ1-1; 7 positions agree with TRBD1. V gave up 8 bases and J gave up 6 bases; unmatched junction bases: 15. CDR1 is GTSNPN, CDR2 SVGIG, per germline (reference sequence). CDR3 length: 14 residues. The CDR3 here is CAGLIRGLGSEAFF. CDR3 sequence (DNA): TGTGCCGGTCTCATCAGGGGGTTGGGGTCTGAAGCTTTCTTT.

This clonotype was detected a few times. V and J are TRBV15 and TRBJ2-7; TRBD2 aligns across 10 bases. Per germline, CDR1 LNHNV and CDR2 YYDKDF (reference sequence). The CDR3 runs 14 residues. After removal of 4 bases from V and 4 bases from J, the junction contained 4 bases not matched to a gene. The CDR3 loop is CATSIRAGGYEQYF. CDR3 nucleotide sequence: TGTGCCACCAGCATAAGAGCGGGAGGGTACGAGCAGTACTTC.

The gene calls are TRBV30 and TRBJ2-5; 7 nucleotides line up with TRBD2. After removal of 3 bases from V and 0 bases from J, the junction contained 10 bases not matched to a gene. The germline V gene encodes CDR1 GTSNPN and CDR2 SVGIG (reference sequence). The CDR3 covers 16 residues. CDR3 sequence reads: CAWRRGYGGYQETQYF. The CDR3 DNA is TGTGCCTGGAGAAGGGGCTACGGGGGGTACCAAGAGACCCAGTACTTC.

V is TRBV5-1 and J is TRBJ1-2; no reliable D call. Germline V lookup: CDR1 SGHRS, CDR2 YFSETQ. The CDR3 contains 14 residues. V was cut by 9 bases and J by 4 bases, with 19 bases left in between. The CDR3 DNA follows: TGCGCCACCCGGGCGGTGGGCGCGGGCTATGGCTACACCTTC. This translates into CATRAVGAGYGYTF.

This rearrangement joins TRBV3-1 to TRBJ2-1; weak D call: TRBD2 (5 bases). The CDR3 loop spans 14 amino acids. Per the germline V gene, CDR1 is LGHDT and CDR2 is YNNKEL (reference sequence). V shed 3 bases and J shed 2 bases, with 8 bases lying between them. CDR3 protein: CASSHAGTYNEQFF. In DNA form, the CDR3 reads TGTGCCAGCAGCCATGCGGGTACCTACAATGAGCAGTTCTTC.

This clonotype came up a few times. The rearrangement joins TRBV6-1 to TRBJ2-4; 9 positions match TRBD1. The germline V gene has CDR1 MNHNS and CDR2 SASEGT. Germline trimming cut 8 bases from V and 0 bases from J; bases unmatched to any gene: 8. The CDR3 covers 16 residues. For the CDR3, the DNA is TGTGCCAGCCAATCCGGACAGGGGCTAGCCAAAAACATTCAGTACTTC. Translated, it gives CASQSGQGLAKNIQYF.